This T cell receptor beta chain was identified during a study of Graves' ophthalmopathy and Graves' hyperthyroidism. Study results and caveats: Ophthalmopathy cases were distinguished from stable hyperthyroidism by a 13-signature model, reaching 85% to 90% sensitivity and roughly 81% specificity. Detected in blood as well were most expanded thyroid clonotypes with frequency above 0.001.

With respect to this clonotype: Its specificity is unknown.

Clinical symptoms, serum thyroxine, TRAb, thyroid ultrasound and orbital computed tomography were relied on for diagnosis. CDR3 regions of TCR beta were amplified from RNA transcripts. A first-round RT-PCR used HTBI primers, followed by a second-round multiplex PCR. TCRdb itself ran the multiplex PCR reads through MiXCR, one entry per CDR3 protein. In the table there are 500,000 to 800,000 distinct CDR3 sequences, more than 40% of which are singletons. The germline gives CDR1 LGHNA, CDR2 YSLEER. This CDR3 region has 15 residues. The V gene end was trimmed by 0 bases and the J gene end by 13 bases; junction bases not matched to a gene: 10.

The rearrangement uses TRBV4-3 and TRBJ2-5, with 11 bases lining up with TRBD2. Source material: peripheral blood. This TCR was recovered from an adult man with Graves' ophthalmopathy. The CDR3 reads CASSQDRVAGGPLYF. CDR3 DNA: TGCGCCAGCAGCCAAGATCGGGTAGCGGGGGGGCCTCTGTACTTC.